The 5 T cell receptor beta chains reported below all come from one sample, sequenced in a study of T cell responses to AZD1222 COVID-19 vaccine (dated by TCRdb to the early 2020s). The library was built by means of the immunoSEQ multiplex PCR assay. The table was pulled from immuneACCESS by TCRdb, which kept in-frame rearrangements only. Such tables lose some clones; where checked, under half of the loss comes from unresolved V genes, and the rest has no known cause. Across this sample there are 55,000 to 65,000 clones, with approximately 85% seen only once. The ten largest make up more than 12% of the sample. What this sample's time point label stands for: baseline before first vaccination. Sequences were derived from peripheral blood, sampled on day 0 of AZD1222 vaccination. The receptors stem from an adult in good health.

This chain connects TRBV6-5 to TRBJ1-4; D call uncertain. The CDR3 is made up of 14 amino acids. The germline V gene encodes CDR1 MNHEY and CDR2 SVGAGI. V was trimmed by 6 bases and J by 5 bases, leaving 13 bases between them. In DNA, the CDR3 is TGTGCCAGCAGGGTCCGGGCCGACAATGAAAAACTGTTTTTT. Protein: CASRVRADNEKLFF.

This rearrangement joins TRBV29-1 to TRBJ1-2, with 7 positions matching TRBD1. The CDR3 consists of 15 residues. Germline lookup yields CDR1 SQVTM and CDR2 ANQGSEA. Trimming removed 1 base from V and 3 bases from J; junction bases left unmatched: 8. CDR3 in amino acids: CSVEGQTGSDYGYTF. Here the CDR3 DNA reads TGCAGCGTTGAAGGACAGACAGGGTCCGACTATGGCTACACCTTC.

The V and J genes are TRBV7-2 and TRBJ2-7; no clear D. Per the germline V gene, CDR1 is SGHTA and CDR2 is FQGNSA. The CDR3 consists of 13 residues. Trimming stripped 5 bases from V and 7 bases from J, with 15 bases between. The chain's CDR3 is CASSIRRAGEQYF. The CDR3 DNA reads TGTGCCAGCAGCATTAGACGGGCTGGAGAGCAGTACTTC.

As concerns this clone: The sample contains more than one DNA sequence encoding this CDR3. This chain joins TRBV4-1 and TRBJ2-7; D uncertain. CDR1 is MGHRA and CDR2 is YSYEKL in the germline V gene. There are 14 residues in the CDR3. V was shortened by 1 base and J by 1 base, with 8 bases between the two germline ends. The CDR3 is CASSQGGGSYEQYF. CDR3 in DNA: TGCGCCAGCAGCCAAGGCGGTGGGTCCTACGAGCAGTACTTC.

V is TRBV14 and J is TRBJ1-1; D gene ambiguous. V lost 2 bases and J 1 base, leaving 2 bases between the germline ends. Germline CDR1 is SGHDN and CDR2 is FVKESK. This CDR3 has 12 residues. The CDR3 nucleotides read TGTGCCAGCAGCCAACAGAACACTGAAGCTTTCTTT. Translation gives CASSQQNTEAFF.